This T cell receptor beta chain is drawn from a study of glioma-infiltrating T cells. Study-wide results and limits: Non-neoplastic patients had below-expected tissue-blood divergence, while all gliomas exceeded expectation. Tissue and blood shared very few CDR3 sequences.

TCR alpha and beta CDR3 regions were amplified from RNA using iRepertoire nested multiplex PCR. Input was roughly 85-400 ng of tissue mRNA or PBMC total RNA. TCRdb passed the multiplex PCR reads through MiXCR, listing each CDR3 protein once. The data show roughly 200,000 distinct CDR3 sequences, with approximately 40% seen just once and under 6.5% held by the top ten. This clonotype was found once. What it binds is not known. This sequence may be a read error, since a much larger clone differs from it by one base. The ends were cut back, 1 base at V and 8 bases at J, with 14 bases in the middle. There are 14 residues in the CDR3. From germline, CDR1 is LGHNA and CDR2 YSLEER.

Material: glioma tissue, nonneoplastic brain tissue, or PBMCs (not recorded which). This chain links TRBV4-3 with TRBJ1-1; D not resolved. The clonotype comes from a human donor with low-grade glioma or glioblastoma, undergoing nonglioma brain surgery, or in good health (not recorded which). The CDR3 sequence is CASSQAPLKGEAFF. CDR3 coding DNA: TGCGCCAGCAGCCAAGCCCCTCTAAAAGGAGAAGCTTTCTTT.